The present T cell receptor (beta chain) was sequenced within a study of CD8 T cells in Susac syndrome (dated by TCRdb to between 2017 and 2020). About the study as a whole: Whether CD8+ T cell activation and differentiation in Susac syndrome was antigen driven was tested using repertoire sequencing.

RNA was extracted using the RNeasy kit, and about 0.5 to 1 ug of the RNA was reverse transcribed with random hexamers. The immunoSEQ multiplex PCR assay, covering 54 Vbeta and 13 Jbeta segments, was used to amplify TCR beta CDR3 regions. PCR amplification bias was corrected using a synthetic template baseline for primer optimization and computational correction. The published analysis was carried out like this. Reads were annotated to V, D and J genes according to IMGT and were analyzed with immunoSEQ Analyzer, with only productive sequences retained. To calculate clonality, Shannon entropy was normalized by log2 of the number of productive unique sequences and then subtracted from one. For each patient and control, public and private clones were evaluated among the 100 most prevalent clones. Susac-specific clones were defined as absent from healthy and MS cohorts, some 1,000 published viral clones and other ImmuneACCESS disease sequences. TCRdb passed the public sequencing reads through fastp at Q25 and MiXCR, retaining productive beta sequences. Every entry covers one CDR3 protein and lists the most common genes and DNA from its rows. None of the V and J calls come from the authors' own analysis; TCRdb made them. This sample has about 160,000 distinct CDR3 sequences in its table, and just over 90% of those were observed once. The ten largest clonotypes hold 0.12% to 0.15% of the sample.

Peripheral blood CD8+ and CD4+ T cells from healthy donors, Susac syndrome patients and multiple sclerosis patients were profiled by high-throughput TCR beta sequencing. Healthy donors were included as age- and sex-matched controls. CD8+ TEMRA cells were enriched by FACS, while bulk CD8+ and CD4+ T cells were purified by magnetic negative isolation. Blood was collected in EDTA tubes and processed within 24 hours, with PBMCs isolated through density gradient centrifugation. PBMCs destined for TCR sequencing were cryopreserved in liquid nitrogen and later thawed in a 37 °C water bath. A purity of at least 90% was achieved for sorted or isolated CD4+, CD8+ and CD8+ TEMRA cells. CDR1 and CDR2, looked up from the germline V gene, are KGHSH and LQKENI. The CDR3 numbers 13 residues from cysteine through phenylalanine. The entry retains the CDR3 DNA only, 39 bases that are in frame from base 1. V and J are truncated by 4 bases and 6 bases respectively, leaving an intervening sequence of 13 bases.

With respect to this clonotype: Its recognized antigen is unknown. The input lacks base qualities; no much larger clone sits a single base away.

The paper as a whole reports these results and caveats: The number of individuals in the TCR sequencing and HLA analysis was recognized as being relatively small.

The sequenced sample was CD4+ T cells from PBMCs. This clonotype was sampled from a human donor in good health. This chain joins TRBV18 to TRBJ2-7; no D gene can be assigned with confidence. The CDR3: CASSLPSDVEQYF. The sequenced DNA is TGTGCCAGCTCACTCCCCAGCGATGTCGAGCAGTACTTC.